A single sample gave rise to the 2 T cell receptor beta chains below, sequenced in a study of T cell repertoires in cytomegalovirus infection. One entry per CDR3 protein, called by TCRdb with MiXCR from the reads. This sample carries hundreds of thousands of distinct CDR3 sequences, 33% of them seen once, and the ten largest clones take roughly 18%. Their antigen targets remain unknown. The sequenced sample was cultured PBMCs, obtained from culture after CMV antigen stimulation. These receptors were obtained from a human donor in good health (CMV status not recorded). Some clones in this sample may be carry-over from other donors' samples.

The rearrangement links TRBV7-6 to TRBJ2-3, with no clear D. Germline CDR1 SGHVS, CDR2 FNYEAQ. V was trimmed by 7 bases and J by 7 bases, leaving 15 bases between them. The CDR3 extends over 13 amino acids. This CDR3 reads CASTPHLGHTQYF. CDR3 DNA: TGTGCCAGCACCCCTCACCTTGGACATACGCAGTATTTT.

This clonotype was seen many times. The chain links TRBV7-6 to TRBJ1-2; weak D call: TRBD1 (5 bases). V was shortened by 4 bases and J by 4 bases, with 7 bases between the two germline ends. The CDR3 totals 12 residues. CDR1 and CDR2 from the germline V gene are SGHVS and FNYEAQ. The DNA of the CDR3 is TGTGCCAGCAGCTCGGACATCTATGGCTACACCTTC. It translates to CASSSDIYGYTF.